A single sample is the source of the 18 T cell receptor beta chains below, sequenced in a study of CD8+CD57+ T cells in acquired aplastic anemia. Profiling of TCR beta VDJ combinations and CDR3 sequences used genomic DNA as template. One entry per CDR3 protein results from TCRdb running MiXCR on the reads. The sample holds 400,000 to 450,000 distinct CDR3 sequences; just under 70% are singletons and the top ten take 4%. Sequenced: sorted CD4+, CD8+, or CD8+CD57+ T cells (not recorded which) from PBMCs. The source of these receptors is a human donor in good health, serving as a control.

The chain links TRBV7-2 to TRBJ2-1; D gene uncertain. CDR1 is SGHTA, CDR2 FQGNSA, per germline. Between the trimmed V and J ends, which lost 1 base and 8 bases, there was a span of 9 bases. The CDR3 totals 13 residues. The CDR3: CASSLEEFDEQFF. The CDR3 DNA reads TGTGCCAGCAGCTTAGAAGAATTCGATGAGCAGTTCTTC. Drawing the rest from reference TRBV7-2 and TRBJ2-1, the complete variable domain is GAGVSQSPSNKVTEKGKDVELRCDPISGHTALYWYRQSLGQGLEFLIYFQGNSAPDKSGLPSDRFSAERTGGSVSTLTIQRTQQEDSAVYLCASSLEEFDEQFFGPGTRLTVL.

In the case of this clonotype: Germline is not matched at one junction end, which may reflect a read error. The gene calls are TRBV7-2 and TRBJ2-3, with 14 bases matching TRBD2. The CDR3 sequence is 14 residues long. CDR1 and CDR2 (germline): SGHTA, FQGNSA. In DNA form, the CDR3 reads TGTGCCAGCAGCTTATTGGGGACTAGCGGGGGCACGAGCTTT. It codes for CASSLLGTSGGTSF.

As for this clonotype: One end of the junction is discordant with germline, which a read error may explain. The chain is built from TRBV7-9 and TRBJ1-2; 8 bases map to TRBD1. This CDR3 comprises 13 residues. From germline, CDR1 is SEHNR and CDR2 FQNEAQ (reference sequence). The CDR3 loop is CASSWWDRSNSPF. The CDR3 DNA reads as TGTGCCAGCAGCTGGTGGGACAGGAGTAATTCACCCTTC.

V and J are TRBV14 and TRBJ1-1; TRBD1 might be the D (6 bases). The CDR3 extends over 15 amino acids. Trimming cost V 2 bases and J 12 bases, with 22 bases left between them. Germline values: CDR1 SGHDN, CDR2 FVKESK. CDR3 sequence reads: CASSQPAGGLAMTFF. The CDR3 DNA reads TGTGCCAGCAGCCAACCAGCGGGGGGGCTGGCAATGACTTTCTTT. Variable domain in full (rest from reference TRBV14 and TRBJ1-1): EAGVTQFPSHSVIEKGQTVTLRCDPISGHDNLYWYRRVMGKEIKFLLHFVKESKQDESGMPNNRFLAERTGGTYSTLKVQPAELEDSGVYFCASSQPAGGLAMTFFGQGTRLTVV.

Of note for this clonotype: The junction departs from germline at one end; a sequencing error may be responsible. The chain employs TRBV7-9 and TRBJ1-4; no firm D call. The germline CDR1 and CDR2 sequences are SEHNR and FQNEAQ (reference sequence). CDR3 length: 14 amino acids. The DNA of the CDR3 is TGCGCCAGCAGCTTGGTAGGGTGTCATGAAACCCTGTTTTTT. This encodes CASSLVGCHETLFF.

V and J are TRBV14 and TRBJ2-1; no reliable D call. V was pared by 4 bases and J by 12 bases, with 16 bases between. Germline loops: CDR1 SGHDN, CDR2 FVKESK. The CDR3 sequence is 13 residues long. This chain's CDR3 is CASSPFQAHAQFF. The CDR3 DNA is TGTGCCAGCAGCCCGTTTCAAGCTCATGCGCAGTTCTTC.

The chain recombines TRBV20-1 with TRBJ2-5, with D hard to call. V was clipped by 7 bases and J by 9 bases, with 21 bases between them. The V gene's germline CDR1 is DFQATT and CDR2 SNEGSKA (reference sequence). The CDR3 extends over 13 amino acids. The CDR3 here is CSEARVSNQPQYF. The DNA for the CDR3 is TGCAGTGAGGCAAGGGTGAGCAATCAGCCCCAGTACTTC.

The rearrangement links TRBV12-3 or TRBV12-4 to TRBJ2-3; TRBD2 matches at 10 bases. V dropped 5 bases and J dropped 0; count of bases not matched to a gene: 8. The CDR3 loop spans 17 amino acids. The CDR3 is CASSQLWTSGSTDTQYF. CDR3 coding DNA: TGTGCCAGCAGTCAGCTATGGACTAGCGGCAGCACAGATACGCAGTATTTT.

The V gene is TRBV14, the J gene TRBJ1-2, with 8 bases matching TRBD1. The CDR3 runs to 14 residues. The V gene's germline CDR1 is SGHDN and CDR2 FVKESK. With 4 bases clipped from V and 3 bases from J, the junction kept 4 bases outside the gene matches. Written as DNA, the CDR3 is TGTGCCAGCAGCCCTGGACAGGGCCACTATGGCTACACCTTC. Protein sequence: CASSPGQGHYGYTF.

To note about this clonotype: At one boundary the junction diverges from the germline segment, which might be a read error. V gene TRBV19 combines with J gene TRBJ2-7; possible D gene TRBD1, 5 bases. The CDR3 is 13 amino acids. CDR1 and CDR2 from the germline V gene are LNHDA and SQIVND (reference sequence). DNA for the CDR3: TGTGCCAGCGGACACCTGGGCTCCGACGAGCAGTACTTC. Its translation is CASGHLGSDEQYF.

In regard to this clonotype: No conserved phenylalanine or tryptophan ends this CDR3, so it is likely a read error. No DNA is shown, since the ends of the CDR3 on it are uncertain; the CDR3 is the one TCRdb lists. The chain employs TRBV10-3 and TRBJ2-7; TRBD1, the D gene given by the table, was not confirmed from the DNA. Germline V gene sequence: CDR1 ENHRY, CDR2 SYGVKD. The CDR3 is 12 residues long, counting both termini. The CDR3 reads CAISAGRHEQCY.

The CDR3 sequence: CASSLGTGVEGDTQYF. The CDR3 DNA follows: TGTGCCAGCAGTTTGGGGACAGGGGTAGAGGGGGATACGCAGTATTTT. The chain combines TRBV12-3 or TRBV12-4 with TRBJ2-3; 10 bases align to TRBD1. This CDR3 region has 16 residues. Germline trimming cut 3 bases from V and 6 bases from J; bases unmatched to any gene: 9.

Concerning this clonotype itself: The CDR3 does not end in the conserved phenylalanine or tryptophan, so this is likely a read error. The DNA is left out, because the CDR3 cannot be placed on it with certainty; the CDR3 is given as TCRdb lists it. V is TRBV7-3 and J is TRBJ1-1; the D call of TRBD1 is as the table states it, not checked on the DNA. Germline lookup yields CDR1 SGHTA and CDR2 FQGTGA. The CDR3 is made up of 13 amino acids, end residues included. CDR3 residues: CASSVGQSTEALL.

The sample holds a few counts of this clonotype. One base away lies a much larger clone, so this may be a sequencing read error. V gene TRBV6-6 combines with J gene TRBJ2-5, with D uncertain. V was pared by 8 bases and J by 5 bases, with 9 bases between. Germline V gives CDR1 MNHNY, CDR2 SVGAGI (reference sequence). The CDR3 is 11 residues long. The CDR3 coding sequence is TGTGCCAGCGGAATCGGGGAGACCCAGTACTTC. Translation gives CASGIGETQYF.

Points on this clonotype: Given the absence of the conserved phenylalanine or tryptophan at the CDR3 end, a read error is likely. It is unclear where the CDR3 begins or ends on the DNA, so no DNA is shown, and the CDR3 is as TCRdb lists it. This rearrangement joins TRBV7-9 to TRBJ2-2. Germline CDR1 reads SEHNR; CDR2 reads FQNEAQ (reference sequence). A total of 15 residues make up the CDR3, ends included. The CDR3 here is CASSFRRAIIRAVFL.

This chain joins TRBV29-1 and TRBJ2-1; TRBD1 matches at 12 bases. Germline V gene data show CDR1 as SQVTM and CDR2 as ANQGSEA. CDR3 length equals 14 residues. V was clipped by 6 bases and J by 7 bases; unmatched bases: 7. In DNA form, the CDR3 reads TGCAGCGTCACCGGGACAGGGGGCACGAATGAGCAGTTCTTC. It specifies CSVTGTGGTNEQFF.

The CDR3 spells CASSRYGGQETQYF. Written as DNA, the CDR3 is TGTGCCAGCAGTCGGTACGGGGGCCAAGAGACCCAGTACTTC. V gene TRBV9 combines with J gene TRBJ2-5, with a possible D match to TRBD2 (6 bases). In germline, CDR1 is SGDLS, CDR2 YYNGEE. This CDR3 contains 14 residues. Between the trimmed V and J ends, which lost 5 bases and 1 base, there was a span of 12 bases.

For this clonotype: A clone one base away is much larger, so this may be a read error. CDR3 loop: CASSLLGYNEQYF. DNA of the CDR3: TGTGCCAGCAGTTTATTAGGTTACAATGAGCAGTACTTC. The chain couples TRBV27 to TRBJ2-7; the D is unclear. This CDR3 comprises 13 residues. Germline lookup yields CDR1 MNHEY and CDR2 SMNVEV (reference sequence). V lost 1 base and J lost 7, with 11 bases in between.